This entry lists 8 T cell receptor beta chains sequenced from one sample in a study of blood T cell repertoires in COVID-19. Profiled with immunoSEQ multiplex PCR; TCRdb holds only in-frame clones, not every one. The sample contains fewer than 250,000 clones, 80% to 90% of which appear only once. Material: peripheral blood. The origin of the receptors is a human donor in a cohort sampled during active COVID-19.

This clone showed up just once. The chain recombines TRBV6-5 with TRBJ2-4; perhaps TRBD1 as D (5 bases). Per the germline V gene, CDR1 is MNHEY and CDR2 is SVGAGI. The CDR3 has 16 residues. Trimming left V 2 bases short and J 4 bases short, with 15 bases between. This chain's CDR3 is CASSYGQGLYKNIQYF. Written as DNA, the CDR3 is TGTGCCAGCAGTTACGGGCAGGGATTGTATAAAAACATTCAGTACTTC.

In this sample, this clone turned up a few times. J is TRBJ2-5 and V is TRBV29-1, with no clear D. V lost 7 bases and J lost 4, with 13 bases in between. This CDR3 contains 12 residues. Germline lookup yields CDR1 SQVTM and CDR2 ANQGSEA. CDR3 amino acids: CSAEESAETQYF. The CDR3 DNA reads TGCAGCGCTGAGGAGTCAGCAGAGACCCAGTACTTC.

This clone was detected only once. This sequence joins TRBV7-8 and TRBJ2-2; D not resolved. V lost 5 bases and J 5 bases, leaving 9 bases between the germline ends. This CDR3 spans 13 amino acids. The V gene's germline CDR1 is SGHVS and CDR2 FQNEAQ. The CDR3 DNA follows: TGTGCCAGCAGCCACCGTGAGACCGGGGAGCTGTTTTTT. It yields the protein CASSHRETGELFF.

This clone was counted once. The rearrangement joins TRBV27 to TRBJ1-5, with D possibly matching TRBD1 (5 bases). The germline V gene encodes CDR1 MNHEY and CDR2 SMNVEV (reference sequence). V gave up 5 bases and J gave up 7 bases, with 21 bases separating them. The CDR3 is 16 residues long. CDR3 bases: TGTGCCAGCAGTCCCCCCCTGGACGGGGGGGACCAGCCCCAGCATTTT. It codes for CASSPPLDGGDQPQHF.

The chain links TRBV5-8 to TRBJ1-5; D possibly corresponds to TRBD1 (6 bases). Per germline, CDR1 SGHTS and CDR2 YDEGEE. Deletions cut 4 bases from V and 3 bases from J, with 14 bases between. This CDR3 is built from 15 residues. The DNA of the CDR3 is TGTGCCAGCAGCCAGCGGGGGCAGACCAATCAGCCCCAGCATTTT. Translation gives CASSQRGQTNQPQHF.

The chain combines TRBV10-3 with TRBJ2-1; the match to TRBD2 covers 8 bases. V was pared by 1 base and J by 0 bases, with 5 bases of the junction left unmatched. This CDR3 has 17 residues. Germline-derived CDR1 and CDR2 are ENHRY and SYGVKD. CDR3 amino acids: CAISEYGGGSSYNEQFF. The CDR3 DNA reads as TGTGCCATCAGTGAGTATGGCGGGGGGAGCTCCTACAATGAGCAGTTCTTC.

This chain joins TRBV5-1 and TRBJ1-4, with 10 bases fitting TRBD1. The CDR3 spans 15 residues. V trimming: 4 bases; J trimming: 5 bases; junction bases outside the gene matches: 5. The germline V gene encodes CDR1 SGHRS and CDR2 YFSETQ. CDR3 sequence: CASSPRGQGNEKLFF. The CDR3 nucleotides are TGCGCCAGCAGCCCCCGGGGACAGGGGAATGAAAAACTGTTTTTT.

This chain links TRBV5-1 with TRBJ2-1; maybe TRBD1 (6 bases). Trimming cost V 0 bases and J 2 bases, with 12 bases left between them. Germline values: CDR1 SGHRS, CDR2 YFSETQ. The CDR3 covers 16 residues. CDR3 region: CASSLGQGNPYNEQFF. CDR3 nucleotide sequence: TGCGCCAGCAGCTTGGGGCAGGGGAATCCCTACAATGAGCAGTTCTTC.